The 30 T cell receptor beta chains below all came from one sample that was sequenced in a study of circulating and synovial CD4+ cells in juvenile arthritis. The table came from immunoSEQ multiplex PCR; TCRdb's copy has only in-frame clones and leaves some out. The sample holds over 13,000 clones; 75% to 90% are singletons and the top ten take more than 3.5%. The sequenced sample was CD4+ T cells from synovial fluid. All receptors derive from a human patient with juvenile idiopathic arthritis. Some clones in this sample may be carry-over from other donors' samples.

V is TRBV18 and J is TRBJ1-5, with D maybe TRBD1 (6 bases). Per the germline V gene, CDR1 is KGHSH and CDR2 is LQKENI. With 6 bases removed from V and 3 bases from J, the gap between germline ends came to 9 bases. This CDR3 has 13 amino acids. Here the CDR3 reads CASSWDNNQPQHF. For the CDR3, the DNA is TGTGCCAGCTCCTGGGACAACAATCAGCCCCAGCATTTT. Drawing the rest from reference TRBV18 and TRBJ1-5, the complete variable domain is NAGVMQNPRHLVRRRGQEARLRCSPMKGHSHVYWYRQLPEEGLKFMVYLQKENIIDESGMPKERFSAEFPKEGPSILRIQQVVRGDSAAYFCASSWDNNQPQHFGDGTRLSIL.

This clone was detected once. The chain is built from TRBV4-1 and TRBJ2-3; TRBD1 aligns across 7 bases. J gave up 4 bases and V 0 bases, and 4 bases lay outside the gene matches. The CDR3 runs to 15 residues. The germline V gene has CDR1 MGHRA and CDR2 YSYEKL. The CDR3 DNA reads as TGCGCCAGCAGCCAAGACCATGGACAGGCAGATACGCAGTATTTT. Translation gives CASSQDHGQADTQYF.

The V gene is TRBV4-1, the J gene TRBJ1-2; D call uncertain. The CDR3 length is 15 residues. V lost 1 base and J 5 bases, leaving 14 bases between the germline ends. Per the germline V gene, CDR1 is MGHRA and CDR2 is YSYEKL. The CDR3 DNA reads as TGCGCCAGCAGCCAAGGTACGCAGGTTTGTTATGGCTACACCTTC. Residues: CASSQGTQVCYGYTF.

The rearrangement links TRBV6-1 to TRBJ2-2; 7 bases match TRBD1. This CDR3 has 14 amino acids. The V gene end was trimmed by 4 bases and the J gene end by 7 bases; junction bases not matched to a gene: 6. Germline lookup yields CDR1 MNHNS and CDR2 SASEGT. This chain's CDR3 is CASSGDRVNGELFF. The DNA of the CDR3 is TGTGCCAGCAGTGGCGACAGGGTTAACGGGGAGCTGTTTTTT.

V usage is TRBV2 and J usage is TRBJ1-3; 7 nucleotides align to TRBD1. The CDR3 is 15 residues long. V trimming: 5 bases; J trimming: 2 bases; junction bases outside the gene matches: 6. In germline, CDR1 is SNHLY, CDR2 FYNNEI. CDR3 nucleotide sequence: TGTGCCAGCAGTAGGGACAGCTTGGCTGGAAACACCATATATTTT. Residues: CASSRDSLAGNTIYF.

The chain is built from TRBV19 and TRBJ2-2, with D possibly TRBD1 on 6 matching bases. CDR3 length: 14 residues. From germline, CDR1 is LNHDA and CDR2 SQIVND (reference sequence). V gave up 10 bases and J gave up 2 bases, with 14 bases separating them. This CDR3 is CATKRTENTGELFF. CDR3 in DNA: TGTGCCACCAAAAGGACAGAAAACACCGGGGAGCTGTTTTTT.

This clone appeared once. The J gene is TRBJ2-3, the V gene TRBV9; perhaps TRBD2 as D (5 bases). The germline CDR1 and CDR2 sequences are SGDLS and YYNGEE. Trimming stripped 0 bases from V and 1 base from J, with 12 bases between. The CDR3 runs 16 residues. The CDR3 DNA reads as TGTGCCAGCAGCGTAGCCCCTAGCCGACGCACAGATACGCAGTATTTT. It translates to CASSVAPSRRTDTQYF.

This clone occurred a few times. The chain uses TRBV5-6 and TRBJ1-2; TRBD1 matches at 7 bases. Germline CDR1 is SGHDT and CDR2 is YYEEEE. V shed 2 bases and J 6 bases; nucleotides not matched to a gene: 7. The CDR3 extends over 14 amino acids. In DNA form, the CDR3 reads TGTGCCAGCAGCTTTCCACAGGGGCTCGATGGCTACACCTTC. It encodes CASSFPQGLDGYTF.

The genes are TRBV2 and TRBJ1-1, with D uncertain. CDR1 is SNHLY, CDR2 FYNNEI, per germline. Trimming removed 7 bases at V and 5 bases at J, with 14 bases between. The CDR3 loop spans 13 amino acids. This CDR3 reads CASIAGLRTEAFF. The CDR3 DNA follows: TGTGCCAGCATAGCGGGATTGAGAACTGAAGCTTTCTTT. The full variable domain, its missing parts supplied by reference TRBV2 and TRBJ1-1, is EPEVTQTPSHQVTQMGQEVILRCVPISNHLYFYWYRQILGQKVEFLVSFYNNEISEKSEIFDDQFSVERPDGSNFTLKIRSTKLEDSAMYFCASIAGLRTEAFFGQGTRLTVV.

The chain is built from TRBV19 and TRBJ2-7; a possible D gene is TRBD1 (5 bases). V was trimmed by 6 bases and J by 5 bases, leaving 17 bases between them. Germline CDR1 and CDR2: LNHDA and SQIVND (reference sequence). The CDR3 length is 14 residues. CDR3 sequence: CASSSTAFHDEQYF. CDR3 nucleotide sequence: TGTGCCAGTAGCTCGACAGCCTTCCACGACGAGCAGTACTTC.

The chain couples TRBV18 to TRBJ2-3; D unclear. This CDR3 is built from 12 residues. The ends were cut back, 1 base at V and 4 bases at J, with 3 bases in the middle. Germline CDR1 KGHSH, CDR2 LQKENI. CDR3 sequence: CASSPLADTQYF. The CDR3 DNA sequence: TGTGCCAGCTCACCACTAGCAGATACGCAGTATTTT.

The V and J genes are TRBV27 and TRBJ1-6, with 7 nucleotides matching TRBD1. Germline trimming cut 2 bases from V and 4 bases from J; bases unmatched to any gene: 5. Germline CDR1 MNHEY, CDR2 SMNVEV (reference sequence). CDR3 length: 16 residues. The CDR3 coding sequence is TGTGCCAGCAGTTTAACGGGACAGAATTATAATTCACCCCTCCACTTT. It encodes CASSLTGQNYNSPLHF.

The rearrangement uses TRBV29-1 and TRBJ1-2; TRBD1 agrees at 7 bases. J gave up 2 bases and V 0 bases, and 6 bases lay outside the gene matches. The CDR3 runs to 15 residues. CDR1 and CDR2 from the germline V gene are SQVTM and ANQGSEA. CDR3 residues: CSVEEEGASNYGYTF. For the CDR3, the DNA is TGCAGCGTTGAAGAAGAGGGGGCCTCGAACTATGGCTACACCTTC.

There are a few counts of this clone. The V gene is TRBV6-1, the J gene TRBJ1-5; 7 bases are shared with TRBD1. This CDR3 has 13 amino acids. Germline-derived CDR1 and CDR2 are MNHNS and SASEGT. V lost 5 bases to trimming and J lost 5 bases; unmatched junction nucleotides: 3. The CDR3 coding sequence is TGTGCCAGCAGTACAGGGGACTATCAGCCCCAGCATTTT. Protein: CASSTGDYQPQHF.

CDR3: CASSDPGLGTDTQYF. In DNA, the CDR3 is TGTGCCAGCAGTGACCCCGGACTCGGCACAGATACGCAGTATTTT. This chain joins TRBV6-4 and TRBJ2-3; perhaps TRBD2 as D (5 bases). Germline CDR1 MRHNA, CDR2 SNTAGT. V lost 2 bases to trimming and J lost 1 base, with 10 bases between them. This CDR3 has 15 residues.

V and J are TRBV15 and TRBJ1-3; 7 nucleotides align to TRBD1. This CDR3 is built from 17 residues. J gave up 7 bases and V 1 base, and 13 bases lay outside the gene matches. CDR1 and CDR2 (germline): LNHNV, YYDKDF (reference sequence). In nucleotides, the CDR3 is TGTGCCACCAGCAGAGGTCACCTCGCCCAGGGGGATAACACCATATATTTT. Its protein is CATSRGHLAQGDNTIYF.

V and J are TRBV29-1 and TRBJ2-1; 13 positions match TRBD2. CDR3 length: 15 residues. Germline V gene data show CDR1 as SQVTM and CDR2 as ANQGSEA. V gave up 4 bases and J gave up 9 bases; unmatched junction bases: 9. The CDR3 is CSVGTSGSMLGEQFF. CDR3 DNA: TGCAGCGTTGGGACTAGCGGGAGCATGCTCGGTGAGCAGTTCTTC.

The chain uses TRBV2 and TRBJ1-4, with 11 positions matching TRBD1. Germline V gene data show CDR1 as SNHLY and CDR2 as FYNNEI. The CDR3 has 14 residues. The trim removed 6 bases at V and 8 bases at J, leaving 5 bases unmatched. The CDR3 coding sequence is TGTGCCAGCAGCCGGGACAGGGGGAACGAAAAACTGTTTTTT. Amino acid sequence: CASSRDRGNEKLFF.

The chain joins TRBV2 to TRBJ2-2; 7 bases match TRBD2. CDR3 size: 15 residues. V lost 5 bases and J lost 2; bases outside the gene matches: 5. Germline lookup yields CDR1 SNHLY and CDR2 FYNNEI. CDR3 sequence reads: CASSRSGHNTGELFF. The CDR3 DNA is TGTGCCAGCAGTCGTAGCGGGCACAACACCGGGGAGCTGTTTTTT.

The genes are TRBV2 and TRBJ2-7, with no clear D. This CDR3 has 14 amino acids. V dropped 4 bases and J dropped 5 bases, with 15 bases sitting between them. Germline loops: CDR1 SNHLY, CDR2 FYNNEI. CDR3 region: CASSAGRAVDEQYF. CDR3 nucleotide sequence: TGTGCCAGCAGTGCTGGCCGCGCGGTGGACGAGCAGTACTTC.

The CDR3 sequence is CASSQVGTGHRGEQYF. The CDR3 DNA is TGTGCCAGCAGCCAAGTCGGGACAGGGCACCGAGGCGAGCAGTACTTC. This chain connects TRBV4-2 to TRBJ2-5; TRBD1 aligns across 9 bases. The J call is uncertain, as TRBJ2-7 better fits the DNA end. The CDR3 has 16 amino acids. Germline V gives CDR1 LGHNA, CDR2 YNFKEQ.

This chain links TRBV7-2 with TRBJ2-3; D not certain. Germline-derived CDR1 and CDR2 are SGHTA and FQGNSA. The CDR3 spans 14 residues. Trimming shortened V by 2 bases and J by 6 bases, and 12 bases separated the two germline ends. The DNA for the CDR3 is TGTGCCAGCAGCTTAACTTTCACGTCCGATACGCAGTATTTT. Translation: CASSLTFTSDTQYF.

V usage is TRBV30 and J usage is TRBJ2-7; 11 bases match TRBD2. The CDR3 is made up of 15 amino acids. From germline, CDR1 is GTSNPN and CDR2 SVGIG (reference sequence). Germline trimming cut 3 bases from V and 0 bases from J; bases unmatched to any gene: 4. The CDR3, as DNA: TGTGCCTGGAGAGAGACTAGCGGGAACTCCTACGAGCAGTACTTC. This sequence encodes CAWRETSGNSYEQYF.

J is TRBJ1-4 and V is TRBV29-1; D remains ambiguous. Trimming shortened V by 3 bases and J by 8 bases, and 16 bases separated the two germline ends. Germline CDR1 SQVTM, CDR2 ANQGSEA. The CDR3 runs 14 residues. CDR3 in DNA: TGCAGCGTTGATACCGGCGGGGTTGGCGAAAAACTGTTTTTT. This gives the protein CSVDTGGVGEKLFF.

V usage is TRBV19 and J usage is TRBJ2-7; 8 positions match TRBD2. Germline V lookup: CDR1 LNHDA, CDR2 SQIVND (reference sequence). V lost 5 bases, J lost 6 bases, and 12 bases stayed unmatched. There are 15 residues in the CDR3. The CDR3 loop reads CASSPSGTRGPEQYF. CDR3 bases: TGTGCCAGTAGTCCTTCCGGGACTAGGGGTCCCGAGCAGTACTTC.

This clone was found once. The rearrangement joins TRBV11-2 to TRBJ2-7; tentative D call: TRBD2 (6 bases). The CDR3 contains 13 residues. Trimming cost V 5 bases and J 8 bases, with 16 bases left between them. Germline V gene sequence: CDR1 SGHAT, CDR2 FQNNGV. DNA of the CDR3: TGTGCCAGCAGCCTCGGGAGTCTAGAAAAGCAGTACGTC. Translation gives CASSLGSLEKQYV.

The V call is TRBV7-3, the J call TRBJ2-2; D is unresolved. The germline gives CDR1 SGHTA, CDR2 FQGTGA. The CDR3 runs 12 residues. V dropped 7 bases and J dropped 0 bases, with 3 bases sitting between them. The CDR3, as DNA: TGTGCCAGCACTGCGAACACCGGGGAGCTGTTTTTT. This codes for CASTANTGELFF. Using reference TRBV7-3 and TRBJ2-2 for the parts outside the CDR3, the full variable domain is GAGVSQTPSNKVTEKGKYVELRCDPISGHTALYWYRQSLGQGPEFLIYFQGTGAADDSGLPNDRFFAVRPEGSVSTLKIQRTERGDSAVYLCASTANTGELFFGEGSRLTVL.

This clone was observed a few times. The chain combines TRBV9 with TRBJ1-1, with 8 bases aligning to TRBD1. The CDR3 is made up of 17 amino acids. Germline V gene sequence: CDR1 SGDLS, CDR2 YYNGEE. Unmatched junction bases numbered 11, after V lost 0 bases and J lost 4 bases. CDR3 in amino acids: CASSVEGQAHPFTEAFF. In nucleotides, the CDR3 is TGTGCCAGCAGCGTAGAGGGACAGGCCCATCCTTTCACTGAAGCTTTCTTT.

This rearrangement joins TRBV6-5 to TRBJ1-3, with 7 bases lining up with TRBD1. There are 15 residues in the CDR3. Germline trimming cut 6 bases from V and 4 bases from J; bases unmatched to any gene: 9. CDR1 and CDR2 (germline): MNHEY, SVGAGI. DNA of the CDR3: TGTGCCAGCAGAAGAGGGGGCAGCTCGGGAAACACCATATATTTT. Its protein is CASRRGGSSGNTIYF.

The sample holds a few counts of this clone. The genes are TRBV2 and TRBJ1-1; no clear D. Trimming cost V 6 bases and J 6 bases, with 8 bases left between them. The CDR3 contains 11 residues. Looked up from germline, CDR1 is SNHLY and CDR2 is FYNNEI. CDR3 sequence reads: CASRAVPEAFF. The CDR3 nucleotides are TGTGCCAGCAGAGCTGTCCCTGAAGCTTTCTTT.